This TCR beta chain was recovered during a study of CD8 T cells in ankylosing spondylitis. TCRdb used MiXCR to reprocess the 5' RACE reads, holding one entry per CDR3 protein. The table has about 190,000 distinct CDR3 sequences, over 10% seen once; the top ten hold approximately 11%. Between the trimmed V and J ends, which lost 4 bases and 3 bases, there was a span of 15 bases. The CDR3 loop spans 16 amino acids. In germline, CDR1 is LGHNA, CDR2 YNFKEQ. Study-level findings and limits: Typical of ankylosing spondylitis blood, it appeared, was a TCR beta motif of seven to nine highly homologous variants.

This clonotype was recorded many times. No antigen is known for it. The receptor comes from a female donor with ankylosing spondylitis or in good health (not recorded which). The sample comprised blood, either unsorted or a sorted T cell fraction (not recorded which). The V call is TRBV4-2, the J call TRBJ2-2, with D possibly matching TRBD2 (5 bases). This chain's CDR3 is CASSRLGGRDTGELFF. As DNA, the CDR3 is TGTGCCAGCAGCCGCCTTGGTGGGAGAGACACCGGGGAGCTGTTTTTT.